This T cell receptor beta chain was sequenced for a study of T cells expressing NK-cell markers. Beta-chain TCR cDNA was generated via 5'RACE template switching with UMIs. Following a re-call of the 5' RACE reads, TCRdb has one entry per CDR3 protein and lacks DNA. Here the sample table reports 250,000 to 300,000 distinct CDR3 sequences. The CDR3 spans 14 residues. The V call is TRBV12-3 or TRBV12-4, the J call TRBJ2-1; TCRdb outputs TRBD1, but without DNA this stays unchecked. Source material: blood T cells: a sorted CD56 or NKG2C T cell subset, CD4+ or CD8+ T cells, or bulk PBMC T cells (not recorded which). The clonotype was recovered from a woman between 18 and 69 years old in good health. The CDR3 sequence is CASNQLGGDGEQFF.